The clone carrying this TCR beta chain was recorded a few times. What it recognizes is unknown. The data originate from a study of T cell repertoires in cytomegalovirus infection. In the study overall: Both a matching HLA type and CMV infection were indicated by public TCR beta signatures. General study findings and limits: In two of eight donors, the top clonotype was HLA-C-restricted CMV-specific. CMV carriers with the relevant HLA were identified by cumulative public TCR beta family frequency.

TCRdb reprocessed the reads via MiXCR and lists one record per CDR3 protein. Of 100,000 or so distinct CDR3 sequences in the sample, about a quarter were seen once. V was trimmed by 1 base and J by 5 bases, leaving 12 bases between them. This CDR3 region has 14 residues. Germline V gene sequence: CDR1 LGHNA, CDR2 YSLEER. The sample taken for sequencing was CD8+ T cells from PBMCs. V gene TRBV4-3 combines with J gene TRBJ2-7; no definite D call. This receptor was identified in a human donor in good health (CMV status not recorded). Some clones in this sample may be carry-over from other donors' samples. CDR3 in amino acids: CASSQGGEWNEQYF. CDR3 DNA sequence: TGCGCCAGCAGCCAAGGTGGGGAATGGAACGAGCAGTACTTC.